This T cell receptor (beta chain) is from a study of blood T cell repertoires in COVID-19. Sequencing was performed with immunoSEQ multiplex PCR; in TCRdb, only in-frame clones are kept and a portion is missing. The sample consists of some 140,000 clones, 84% of them appearing once. Germline V gives CDR1 SGHAT, CDR2 FQNNGV. The CDR3 is made up of 19 amino acids. V lost 4 bases and J lost 0; bases outside the gene matches: 10. This sequence joins TRBV11-2 and TRBJ2-3, with 13 bases aligning to TRBD2. This clonotype was sampled from a man between 40 and 49 years old with acute COVID-19. The source material was PBMCs or T cells enriched from blood (not recorded which). The CDR3 DNA follows: TGTGCCAGCAGCTCCGGGACTAGCGGGACGACCCCTAGCACAGATACGCAGTATTTT. It yields the protein CASSSGTSGTTPSTDTQYF.